What follows are 11 T cell receptor beta chains derived from one specimen sequenced in a study of cytomegalovirus exposure and HLA in healthy donors. Primers included in the PCR were 60 Vbeta and 13 Jbeta primers. Method: immunoSEQ multiplex PCR; TCRdb's copy keeps in-frame clones and lacks some. The sample shows under 200,000 clones, about three quarters of them seen only once. Sequenced: PBMCs. The receptors derive from a woman aged 30 to 39 in good health and CMV-seronegative.

This clone appeared a few times. V usage is TRBV5-4 and J usage is TRBJ2-2, with 8 bases identical to TRBD2. CDR1 and CDR2 (germline): SGHNT, YYREEE (reference sequence). The J segment lost 2 bases and the V segment lost 4 bases, leaving 10 bases of the junction unmatched. The CDR3 sequence is 17 residues long. The CDR3: CASSTRKRGPNTGELFF. The CDR3 DNA is TGTGCCAGCAGCACGCGAAAGCGGGGGCCAAACACCGGGGAGCTGTTTTTT.

The chain recombines TRBV18 with TRBJ1-3, with 9 positions matching TRBD1. Germline trimming cut 3 bases from V and 1 base from J; bases unmatched to any gene: 7. Per germline, CDR1 KGHSH and CDR2 LQKENI. This CDR3 is built from 17 residues. Here the CDR3 reads CASSPVPGQGSGNTIYF. The CDR3 nucleotides are TGTGCCAGCTCACCGGTGCCGGGACAGGGTTCTGGAAACACCATATATTTT.

The V call is TRBV2, the J call TRBJ1-2; D is perhaps TRBD1 (6 bases). Germline V gene lookup returns CDR1 SNHLY and CDR2 FYNNEI. The CDR3 is 12 residues long. V lost 6 bases, J lost 9 bases, and 14 bases lay in between. This CDR3 reads CASSGQWISYTF. CDR3 bases: TGTGCCAGCAGCGGACAGTGGATCAGCTACACCTTC.

This rearrangement joins TRBV5-1 to TRBJ2-5; no clear D. The CDR3 runs 13 residues. Germline CDR1 SGHRS, CDR2 YFSETQ. The V end was cut by 4 bases, the J end by 5 bases, with 12 bases between. The CDR3: CASSPQLPETQYF. In nucleotides, the CDR3 is TGCGCCAGCAGCCCCCAACTCCCGGAGACCCAGTACTTC.

A word on this clone: Sequence at one end of the junction differs from germline and may be a read error. The rearrangement links TRBV7-7 to TRBJ1-2, with TRBD1 matching over 10 bases. The germline gives CDR1 SSHAT, CDR2 FNYEAQ (reference sequence). The CDR3 loop spans 12 amino acids. CDR3 amino acids: CQGQGDGAGYTF. The DNA of the CDR3 is TGCCAAGGACAGGGGGACGGAGCTGGCTACACCTTC.

This rearrangement joins TRBV5-1 to TRBJ2-5, with a possible D match to TRBD1 (6 bases). This CDR3 is 16 amino acids long. Germline CDR1 reads SGHRS; CDR2 reads YFSETQ. V shed 0 bases and J shed 5 bases, with 17 bases lying between them. The CDR3 protein is CASSLGYPGTTETQYF. The CDR3 DNA follows: TGCGCCAGCAGCTTGGGATATCCCGGGACAACCGAGACCCAGTACTTC.

This chain links TRBV10-3 with TRBJ2-7; 8 bases fit TRBD1. The V gene end was trimmed by 4 bases and the J gene end by 0 bases; junction bases not matched to a gene: 5. The germline V gene has CDR1 ENHRY and CDR2 SYGVKD. The CDR3 consists of 15 residues. For the CDR3, the DNA is TGTGCCATCAGTGGCGGACAGGGATACTCCTACGAGCAGTACTTC. Translating gives CAISGGQGYSYEQYF.

This clone occurred a few times. This chain connects TRBV27 to TRBJ2-1, with no clear D. Trimming cost V 0 bases and J 6 bases, with 6 bases left between them. Germline CDR1 and CDR2: MNHEY and SMNVEV (reference sequence). There are 13 residues in the CDR3. DNA for the CDR3: TGTGCCAGCAGTTTATCATCTATCAATGAGCAGTTCTTC. This translates into CASSLSSINEQFF.

The chain carries TRBV7-8 and TRBJ1-5; 7 nucleotides line up with TRBD1. The CDR3 has 15 residues. Unmatched junction bases numbered 5, after V lost 3 bases and J lost 3 bases. Germline V lookup: CDR1 SGHVS, CDR2 FQNEAQ. The chain's CDR3 is CASSFRDSLNQPQHF. Written as DNA, the CDR3 is TGTGCCAGCAGCTTCCGGGACAGCCTCAATCAGCCCCAGCATTTT.

V and J are TRBV6-1 and TRBJ1-4; D unresolved. The CDR3 covers 14 residues. Trimming removed 6 bases from V and 8 bases from J, with 16 bases in between. Germline V lookup: CDR1 MNHNS, CDR2 SASEGT. CDR3 in DNA: TGTGCCAGCAGGACGGACGGGGTGGCAGAAAAACTGTTTTTT. Its protein product is CASRTDGVAEKLFF.

The rearrangement links TRBV7-9 to TRBJ1-4, with 7 bases aligning to TRBD1. The CDR3 contains 16 residues. Germline trimming cut 2 bases from V and 3 bases from J; bases unmatched to any gene: 6. Germline V gene data show CDR1 as SEHNR and CDR2 as FQNEAQ (reference sequence). The CDR3 is CASSLLGQGANEKLFF. CDR3 nucleotides: TGTGCCAGCAGCTTACTCGGGCAGGGGGCTAATGAAAAACTGTTTTTT.